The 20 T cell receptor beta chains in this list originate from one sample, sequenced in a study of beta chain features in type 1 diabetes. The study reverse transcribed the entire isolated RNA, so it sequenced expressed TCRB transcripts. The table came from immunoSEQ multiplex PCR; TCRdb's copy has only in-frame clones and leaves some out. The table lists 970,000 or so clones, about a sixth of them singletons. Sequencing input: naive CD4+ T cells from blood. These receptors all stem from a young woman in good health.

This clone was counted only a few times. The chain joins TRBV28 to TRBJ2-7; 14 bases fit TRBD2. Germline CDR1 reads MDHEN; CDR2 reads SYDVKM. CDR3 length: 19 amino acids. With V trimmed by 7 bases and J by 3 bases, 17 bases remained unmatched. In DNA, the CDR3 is TGTGCCAGCACCGGGGGACTAGCGGGAGCCCCTCTTTTCGGCTACGAGCAGTACTTC. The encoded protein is CASTGGLAGAPLFGYEQYF.

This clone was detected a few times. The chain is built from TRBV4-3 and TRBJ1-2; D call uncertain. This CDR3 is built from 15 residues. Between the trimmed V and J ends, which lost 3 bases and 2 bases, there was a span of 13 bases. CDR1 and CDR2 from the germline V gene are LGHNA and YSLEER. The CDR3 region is CASSHEPGVNYGYTF. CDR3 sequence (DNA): TGCGCCAGCAGCCATGAACCAGGAGTGAACTATGGCTACACCTTC.

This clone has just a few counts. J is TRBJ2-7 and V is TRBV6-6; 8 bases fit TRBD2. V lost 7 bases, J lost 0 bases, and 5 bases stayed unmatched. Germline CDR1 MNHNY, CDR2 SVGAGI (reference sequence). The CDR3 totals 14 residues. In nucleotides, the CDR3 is TGTGCCAGCAACGAGCGGGAGCACTCCTACGAGCAGTACTTC. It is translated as CASNEREHSYEQYF.

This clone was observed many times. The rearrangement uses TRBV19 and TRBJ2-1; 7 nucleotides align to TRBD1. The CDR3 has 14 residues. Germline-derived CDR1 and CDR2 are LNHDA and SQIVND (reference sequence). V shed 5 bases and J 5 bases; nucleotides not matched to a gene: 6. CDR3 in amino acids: CASSPRDRNNEQFF. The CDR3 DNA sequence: TGTGCCAGTAGTCCCCGGGACAGAAACAATGAGCAGTTCTTC. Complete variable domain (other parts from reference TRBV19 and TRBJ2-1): DGGITQSPKYLFRKEGQNVTLSCEQNLNHDAMYWYRQDPGQGLRLIYYSQIVNDFQKGDIAEGYSVSREKKESFPLTVTSAQKNPTAFYLCASSPRDRNNEQFFGPGTRLTVL.

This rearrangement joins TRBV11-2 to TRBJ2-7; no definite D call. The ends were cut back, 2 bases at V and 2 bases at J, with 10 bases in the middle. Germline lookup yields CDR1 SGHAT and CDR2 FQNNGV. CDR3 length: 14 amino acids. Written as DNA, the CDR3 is TGTGCCAGCAGCTTATTGGGTGCCACCTACGAGCAGTACTTC. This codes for CASSLLGATYEQYF. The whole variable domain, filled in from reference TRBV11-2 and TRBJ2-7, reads EAGVAQSPRYKIIEKRQSVAFWCNPISGHATLYWYQQILGQGPKLLIQFQNNGVVDDSQLPKDRFSAERLKGVDSTLKIQPAKLEDSAVYLCASSLLGATYEQYFGPGTRLTVT.

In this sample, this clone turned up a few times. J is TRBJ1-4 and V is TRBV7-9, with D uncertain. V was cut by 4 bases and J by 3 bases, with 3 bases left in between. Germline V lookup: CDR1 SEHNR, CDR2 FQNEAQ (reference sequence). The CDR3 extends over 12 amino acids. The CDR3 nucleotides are TGTGCCAGCAGCTGGGCTAATGAAAAACTGTTTTTT. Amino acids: CASSWANEKLFF.

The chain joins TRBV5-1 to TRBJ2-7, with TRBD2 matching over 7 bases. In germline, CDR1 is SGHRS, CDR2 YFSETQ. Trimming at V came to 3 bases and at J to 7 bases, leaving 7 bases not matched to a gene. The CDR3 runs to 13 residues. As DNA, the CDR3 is TGCGCCAGCAGCTCCCCACCGGGGGGAGAGCAGTACTTC. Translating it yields CASSSPPGGEQYF.

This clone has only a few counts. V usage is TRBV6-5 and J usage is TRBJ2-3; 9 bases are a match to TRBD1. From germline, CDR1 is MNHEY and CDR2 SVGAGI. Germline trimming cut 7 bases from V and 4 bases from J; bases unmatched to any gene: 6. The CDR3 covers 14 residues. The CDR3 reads CASIRDRASDTQYF. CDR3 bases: TGTGCCAGCATCCGGGACAGGGCTTCAGATACGCAGTATTTT.

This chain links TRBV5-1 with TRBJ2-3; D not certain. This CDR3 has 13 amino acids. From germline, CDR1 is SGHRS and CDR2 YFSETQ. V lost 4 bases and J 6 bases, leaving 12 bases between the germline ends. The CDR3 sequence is CASSPRSRDTQYF. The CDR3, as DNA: TGCGCCAGCAGCCCTAGGTCTAGGGATACGCAGTATTTT.

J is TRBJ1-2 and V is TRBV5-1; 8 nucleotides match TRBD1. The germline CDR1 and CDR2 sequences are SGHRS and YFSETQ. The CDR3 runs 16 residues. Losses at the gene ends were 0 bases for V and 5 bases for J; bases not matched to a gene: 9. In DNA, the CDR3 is TGCGCCAGCAGCTTGGGGGACAGGTTGGCTCGGTATGGCTACACCTTC. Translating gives CASSLGDRLARYGYTF.

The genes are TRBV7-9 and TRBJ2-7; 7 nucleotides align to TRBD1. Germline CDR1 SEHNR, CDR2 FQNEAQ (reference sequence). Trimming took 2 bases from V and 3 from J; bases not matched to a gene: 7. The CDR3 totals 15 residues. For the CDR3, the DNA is TGTGCCAGCAGCTTATCAGGGGGATGGGACTACGAGCAGTACTTC. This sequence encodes CASSLSGGWDYEQYF.

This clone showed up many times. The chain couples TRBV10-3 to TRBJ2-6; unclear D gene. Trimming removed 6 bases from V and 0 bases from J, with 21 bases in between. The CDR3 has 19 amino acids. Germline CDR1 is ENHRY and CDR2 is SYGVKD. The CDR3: CAISVFGLKTTSGANVLTF. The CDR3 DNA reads TGTGCCATCAGCGTGTTCGGCCTGAAAACGACCTCTGGGGCCAACGTCCTGACTTTC.

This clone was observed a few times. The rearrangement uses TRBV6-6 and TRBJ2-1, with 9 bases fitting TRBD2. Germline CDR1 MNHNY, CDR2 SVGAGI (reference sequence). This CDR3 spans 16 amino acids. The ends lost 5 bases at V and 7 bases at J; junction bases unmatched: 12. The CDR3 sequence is CASSPPRAGGRNEQFF. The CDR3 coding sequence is TGTGCCAGCAGTCCACCGAGGGCGGGAGGGCGTAATGAGCAGTTCTTC.

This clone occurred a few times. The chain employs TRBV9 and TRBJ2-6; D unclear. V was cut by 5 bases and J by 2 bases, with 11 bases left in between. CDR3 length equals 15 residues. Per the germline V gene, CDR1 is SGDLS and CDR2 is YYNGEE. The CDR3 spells CASSARGPGANVLTF. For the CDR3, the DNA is TGTGCCAGCAGTGCCCGTGGACCTGGGGCCAACGTCCTGACTTTC. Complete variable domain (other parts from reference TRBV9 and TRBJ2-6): DSGVTQTPKHLITATGQRVTLRCSPRSGDLSVYWYQQSLDQGLQFLIQYYNGEERAKGNILERFSAQQFPDLHSELNLSSLELGDSALYFCASSARGPGANVLTFGAGSRLTVL.

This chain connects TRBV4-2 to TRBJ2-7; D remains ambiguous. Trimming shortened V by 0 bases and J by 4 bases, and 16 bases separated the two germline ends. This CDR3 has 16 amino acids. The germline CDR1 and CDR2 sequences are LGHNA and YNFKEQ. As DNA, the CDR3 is TGTGCCAGCAGCCAAGACGCGGTACCGAAGGTTTACGAGCAGTACTTC. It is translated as CASSQDAVPKVYEQYF.

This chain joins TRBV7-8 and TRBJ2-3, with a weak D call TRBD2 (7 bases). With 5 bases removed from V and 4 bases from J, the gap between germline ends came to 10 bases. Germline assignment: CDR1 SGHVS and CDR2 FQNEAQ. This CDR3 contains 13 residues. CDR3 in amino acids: CASSDGGPDTQYF. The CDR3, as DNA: TGTGCCAGCAGCGACGGGGGGCCAGATACGCAGTATTTT.

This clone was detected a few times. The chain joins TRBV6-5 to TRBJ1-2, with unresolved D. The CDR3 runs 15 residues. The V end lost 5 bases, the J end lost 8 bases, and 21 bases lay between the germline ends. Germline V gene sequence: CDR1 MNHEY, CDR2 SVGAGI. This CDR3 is CASSKTENRGGGYTF. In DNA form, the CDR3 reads TGTGCCAGCAGTAAAACGGAAAACCGAGGTGGCGGCTACACCTTC.

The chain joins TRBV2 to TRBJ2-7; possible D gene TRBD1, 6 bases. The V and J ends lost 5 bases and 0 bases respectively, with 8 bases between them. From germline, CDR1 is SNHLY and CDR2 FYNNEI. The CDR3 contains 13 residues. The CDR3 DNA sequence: TGTGCCAGCAGTATACAGGGCTCCTACGAGCAGTACTTC. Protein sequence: CASSIQGSYEQYF.

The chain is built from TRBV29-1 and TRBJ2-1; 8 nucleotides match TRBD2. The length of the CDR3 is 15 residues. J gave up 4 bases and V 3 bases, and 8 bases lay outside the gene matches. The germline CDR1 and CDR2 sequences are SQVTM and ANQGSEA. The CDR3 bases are TGCAGCGTTGACTCTTCTAGCGGGCTATACAATGAGCAGTTCTTC. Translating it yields CSVDSSSGLYNEQFF.

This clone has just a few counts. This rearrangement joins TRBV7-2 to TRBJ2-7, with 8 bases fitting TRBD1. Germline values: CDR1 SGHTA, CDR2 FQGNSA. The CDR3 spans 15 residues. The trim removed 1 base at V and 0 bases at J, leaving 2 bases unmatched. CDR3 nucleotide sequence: TGTGCCAGCAGCTTAGGGGACAGGAGCTCCTACGAGCAGTACTTC. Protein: CASSLGDRSSYEQYF.